The 10 T cell receptor beta chains given below trace back to one sample, sequenced in a study of cytomegalovirus exposure and HLA in healthy donors. The PCR ran on 60 Vbeta and 13 Jbeta primers. Using immunoSEQ multiplex PCR, the repertoire was profiled, and TCRdb retains in-frame clones only, with some absent. Among around 75,000 clones listed, about 84% were seen once. Material: PBMCs. Receptors were obtained from a man aged 40-49 years in good health and CMV-seronegative.

The chain joins TRBV30 to TRBJ2-5; tentatively, D is TRBD2 (6 bases). The CDR3 is 12 residues long. Germline CDR1 reads GTSNPN; CDR2 reads SVGIG (reference sequence). V lost 3 bases, J lost 9 bases, and 14 bases lay in between. This chain's CDR3 is CAWSGGLMAQYF. CDR3 DNA: TGTGCCTGGAGCGGGGGTCTAATGGCCCAGTACTTC.

A single count supports this clone. CDR3 region: CASSRGSAETQYF. The CDR3 nucleotides are TGTGCCAGCAGCCGAGGATCTGCAGAGACCCAGTACTTC. The chain combines TRBV7-9 with TRBJ2-5; D remains unclear. The germline V and J ends were trimmed by 5 bases and 4 bases, with 11 bases remaining between them. This CDR3 contains 13 residues. CDR1 SEHNR and CDR2 FQNEAQ come from the germline V gene (reference sequence). The complete variable domain, with remaining parts taken from reference TRBV7-9 and TRBJ2-5, reads DTGVSQNPRHKITKRGQNVTFRCDPISEHNRLYWYRQTLGQGPEFLTYFQNEAQLEKSRLLSDRFSAERPKGSFSTLEIQRTEQGDSAMYLCASSRGSAETQYFGPGTRLLVL.

A few counts support this clone. The chain combines TRBV5-5 with TRBJ2-7; possibly TRBD1 for D (6 bases). The CDR3 has 15 amino acids. Trimming removed 3 bases from V and 2 bases from J, with 15 bases in between. The germline CDR1 and CDR2 sequences are SGHKS and YYEKEE (reference sequence). The CDR3 DNA is TGTGCCAGCAGCTACGACAGGACTCCTACCTACGAGCAGTACTTC. This codes for CASSYDRTPTYEQYF.

This sequence joins TRBV19 and TRBJ1-3; no reliable D call. The V gene lost 5 bases and the J gene lost 2 bases, with 7 bases spanning the gap. CDR3 size: 13 residues. CDR1 and CDR2 (germline): LNHDA, SQIVND (reference sequence). CDR3 DNA: TGTGCCAGTAGTGCCCAGGCTGGAAACACCATATATTTT. Translated: CASSAQAGNTIYF.

The chain recombines TRBV19 with TRBJ1-2, with 10 bases that match TRBD1. Germline V CDR1 and CDR2: LNHDA, SQIVND (reference sequence). Unmatched junction bases numbered 17, after V lost 2 bases and J lost 5 bases. The CDR3 spans 19 residues. The chain's CDR3 is CASSIYMTGGARIGYGYTF. As DNA, the CDR3 is TGTGCCAGTAGTATATATATGACAGGGGGCGCACGGATTGGATATGGCTACACCTTC. The whole variable domain, remainder taken from reference TRBV19 and TRBJ1-2, is DGGITQSPKYLFRKEGQNVTLSCEQNLNHDAMYWYRQDPGQGLRLIYYSQIVNDFQKGDIAEGYSVSREKKESFPLTVTSAQKNPTAFYLCASSIYMTGGARIGYGYTFGSGTRLTVV.

The gene calls are TRBV7-8 and TRBJ2-2; tentative D call: TRBD1 (5 bases). The V and J ends lost 5 bases and 2 bases respectively, with 15 bases between them. Per germline, CDR1 SGHVS and CDR2 FQNEAQ. The CDR3 is 16 residues long. CDR3 coding DNA: TGTGCCAGCAGCCAGGGTATAGGCTCCAACACCGGGGAGCTGTTTTTT. It specifies CASSQGIGSNTGELFF.

This clone has more than one count but fewer than ten. J is TRBJ2-7 and V is TRBV30; possible D gene TRBD2, 6 bases. V was shortened by 5 bases and J by 3 bases, with 11 bases between the two germline ends. Germline V gives CDR1 GTSNPN, CDR2 SVGIG (reference sequence). This CDR3 region has 12 residues. DNA for the CDR3: TGTGCCTGGGATACCGGGAGCTACGAGCAGTACTTC. Protein sequence: CAWDTGSYEQYF.

The chain carries TRBV4-2 and TRBJ2-7; 10 bases align to TRBD1. The CDR3 spans 15 residues. V lost 4 bases and J lost 2; bases outside the gene matches: 5. Germline V gives CDR1 LGHNA, CDR2 YNFKEQ. CDR3 sequence: CASSPWDRGTYEQYF. The CDR3, as DNA: TGTGCCAGCAGCCCCTGGGACAGGGGAACCTACGAGCAGTACTTC.

The chain combines TRBV27 with TRBJ2-2; possible D gene TRBD1, 7 bases. The V and J ends lost 8 bases and 5 bases respectively, with 15 bases between them. The germline V gene has CDR1 MNHEY and CDR2 SMNVEV (reference sequence). This CDR3 has 14 residues. This CDR3 reads CASSIQGRTGELFF. The CDR3 nucleotides read TGTGCCAGCTCGATACAGGGGAGGACCGGGGAGCTGTTTTTT.

V and J are TRBV30 and TRBJ1-5; D gene uncertain. The CDR3 contains 15 residues. The germline V gene has CDR1 GTSNPN and CDR2 SVGIG (reference sequence). The CDR3 nucleotides read TGTGCTTACGCGAGGGCCGGGAGTGGCAATCAGCCCCAGCATTTT. Amino acid sequence: CAYARAGSGNQPQHF.